The T cell receptor (beta chain) described here comes from a study of control samples from healthy donors and cancer patients. Method: immunoSEQ multiplex PCR; TCRdb's copy keeps in-frame clones and lacks some. This sample yields roughly 150,000 clones, of which roughly nine tenths are seen a single time; 0.68% belongs to the top ten. This CDR3 spans 17 amino acids. V dropped 4 bases and J dropped 4; count of bases not matched to a gene: 6. Per the germline V gene, CDR1 is SGHVS and CDR2 is FQNEAQ. This TCR came from a woman between 25 and 40 years old in good health. The V call is TRBV7-8, the J call TRBJ2-2; 13 bases fit TRBD2. Source material: blood. This CDR3 reads CASSYGLAGDGTGELFF. The CDR3 DNA is TGTGCCAGCAGCTATGGACTAGCGGGAGATGGCACCGGGGAGCTGTTTTTT.